What follows are 8 T cell receptor beta chains derived from one specimen sequenced in a study of blood T cell repertoires in COVID-19. TCRdb's table, derived via immunoSEQ multiplex PCR, lists solely in-frame clones and lacks some. Here the sample spans around 300,000 clones, around 83% being singletons. Sequenced: peripheral blood. Receptors originate from a man in his thirties or forties with active or convalescent COVID-19.

This rearrangement joins TRBV5-4 to TRBJ1-1; 7 bases align to TRBD1. V lost 3 bases and J lost 0; bases outside the gene matches: 2. Germline loops: CDR1 SGHNT, CDR2 YYREEE (reference sequence). The CDR3 extends over 14 amino acids. DNA for the CDR3: TGTGCCAGCAGCTACAGGGGCTTGAACACTGAAGCTTTCTTT. It codes for CASSYRGLNTEAFF.

V is TRBV6-5 and J is TRBJ2-7, with 9 bases identical to TRBD1. The V gene's germline CDR1 is MNHEY and CDR2 SVGAGI. V gave up 8 bases and J gave up 5 bases; unmatched junction bases: 7. There are 13 residues in the CDR3. The CDR3 DNA sequence: TGTGCCAGCGCTCGGACAGGGGCCCACGAGCAGTACTTC. It is translated as CASARTGAHEQYF.

The rearrangement uses TRBV29-1 and TRBJ2-1, with TRBD2 as a possible D gene (5 bases). V was cut by 1 base and J by 6 bases, with 16 bases left in between. This CDR3 has 15 residues. Germline-derived CDR1 and CDR2 are SQVTM and ANQGSEA. The CDR3 nucleotides are TGCAGCGTTGAAGTCCAATGGCTCGGACTCAATGAGCAGTTCTTC. It is translated as CSVEVQWLGLNEQFF.

The chain employs TRBV11-3 and TRBJ1-3; 8 nucleotides match TRBD1. Germline V gene sequence: CDR1 SGHNT, CDR2 YENEEA. CDR3 size: 14 residues. V was clipped by 5 bases and J by 8 bases; unmatched bases: 8. CDR3 DNA: TGTGCCAGCAGCACCGCAGACAGGGGATACACCATATATTTT. Translation gives CASSTADRGYTIYF.

V usage is TRBV7-8 and J usage is TRBJ2-5, with 9 nucleotides matching TRBD1. Germline CDR1 and CDR2: SGHVS and FQNEAQ. The CDR3 has 17 residues. V shed 0 bases and J 4 bases; nucleotides not matched to a gene: 9. The CDR3 DNA follows: TGTGCCAGCAGCTTAGCGTTGACAGGGGGTTCCAGAGAGACCCAGTACTTC. This sequence encodes CASSLALTGGSRETQYF.

The J gene is TRBJ2-1, the V gene TRBV4-3; 7 nucleotides align to TRBD2. V lost 0 bases, J lost 4 bases, and 6 bases stayed unmatched. This CDR3 region has 16 residues. CDR1 LGHNA and CDR2 YSLEER come from the germline V gene. In DNA, the CDR3 is TGCGCCAGCAGCCAAGATGGGCCTAGCGGTTACAATGAGCAGTTCTTC. It specifies CASSQDGPSGYNEQFF.

As DNA, the CDR3 is TGTGCCAGCGGACGAGCGGGTTTTACGGACAATGAGCAGTTCTTC. This gives the protein CASGRAGFTDNEQFF. The V call is TRBV27, the J call TRBJ2-1; maybe TRBD2 (6 bases). V lost 8 bases to trimming and J lost 5 bases, with 19 bases between them. The CDR3 is made up of 15 amino acids. In germline, CDR1 is MNHEY, CDR2 SMNVEV (reference sequence).

The chain uses TRBV5-1 and TRBJ2-5; TRBD2 is a possible D gene (5 bases). There are 14 residues in the CDR3. Trimming took 0 bases from V and 4 from J, leaving 10 bases between them. In germline, CDR1 is SGHRS, CDR2 YFSETQ. CDR3 protein: CASSLARAGETQYF. The CDR3 bases are TGCGCCAGCAGCTTGGCGAGGGCTGGAGAGACCCAGTACTTC. The full variable domain, its missing parts supplied by reference TRBV5-1 and TRBJ2-5, is KAGVTQTPRYLIKTRGQQVTLSCSPISGHRSVSWYQQTPGQGLQFLFEYFSETQRNKGNFPGRFSGRQFSNSRSEMNVSTLELGDSALYLCASSLARAGETQYFGPGTRLLVL.